A selection of T cell receptor beta chains follows, all from one sample in a study of blood T cell repertoires in COVID-19. Libraries were prepared by immunoSEQ multiplex PCR; TCRdb keeps only in-frame clonotypes and omits some of them. Altogether about 200,000 clones are present, around nine tenths being singletons, with the ten largest covering approximately 2.9%. Material for sequencing was peripheral blood. Source of these receptors: a man in his sixties with acute or convalescent COVID-19. CDR3s include the opening cysteine and the closing phenylalanine or tryptophan. The order of the fields is D gene, V gene, J gene, clone size, CDR3 protein, CDR3 DNA. A D gene is named only where the DNA matches it firmly. Rows give clone size only sometimes, using once, few, many, or a class for an expanded clone.

.	TRBV7-2	TRBJ1-5	.	CASSQEGTSNQPQHF	TGTGCCAGCAGCCAGGAGGGCACCAGCAATCAGCCCCAGCATTTT
TRBD2	TRBV6-2/TRBV6-3	TRBJ2-3	.	CASSPPGLAGPGTDTQYF	TGTGCCAGCAGTCCGCCGGGACTAGCGGGACCCGGCACAGATACGCAGTATTTT
.	TRBV6-5	TRBJ1-2	.	CASSSPGLANYGYTF	TGTGCCAGCAGTTCCCCGGGACTAGCTAACTATGGCTACACCTTC
.	TRBV12-5	TRBJ2-5	.	CASGLLSRIQETQYF	TGTGCTAGTGGTTTGTTATCGCGGATCCAAGAGACCCAGTACTTC
.	TRBV7-9	TRBJ1-2	once	CASSPGWNVGYTF	TGTGCCAGCAGCCCAGGGTGGAATGTAGGCTACACCTTC
.	TRBV9	TRBJ1-1	.	CASSVIAGTTATEAFF	TGTGCCAGCAGCGTAATAGCAGGGACAACCGCTACTGAAGCTTTCTTT
.	TRBV7-3	TRBJ2-1	.	CASSPINQGGGQFF	TGTGCCAGCAGCCCCATAAACCAGGGGGGCGGGCAGTTCTTC
TRBD1	TRBV6-1	TRBJ2-2	.	CASSAFRTGVRNTGELFF	TGTGCCAGCAGTGCGTTTCGGACAGGGGTTCGTAACACCGGGGAGCTGTTTTTT
TRBD1	TRBV5-1	TRBJ1-1	.	CASSSGQLGTEAFF	TGCGCCAGCAGCTCGGGACAGCTGGGGACTGAAGCTTTCTTT
.	TRBV5-1	TRBJ1-3	.	CASSLGVGHSGNTIYF	TGCGCCAGCAGCTTGGGAGTGGGGCACTCTGGAAACACCATATATTTT
TRBD1	TRBV10-3	TRBJ1-5	.	CAIKDRGNQPQHF	TGTGCCATCAAGGACAGGGGCAATCAGCCCCAGCATTTT
.	TRBV4-1	TRBJ1-6	.	CASSQGVQGNSPLHF	TGCGCCAGCAGCCAAGGTGTACAGGGTAATTCACCCCTCCACTTT
TRBD1	TRBV14	TRBJ1-2	few	CASSRSGTGLVGYTF	TGTGCCAGCAGCCGCTCCGGGACAGGTTTGGTTGGCTACACCTTC
TRBD1	TRBV19	TRBJ1-5	.	CASGDRGGQPQHF	TGTGCCAGTGGTGACAGGGGGGGTCAGCCCCAGCATTTT
.	TRBV5-1	TRBJ1-4	.	CASSDRLNEKLFF	TGCGCCAGCAGCGACAGGCTTAATGAAAAACTGTTTTTT
TRBD1	TRBV5-5	TRBJ1-2	.	CASSTDRGYGYTF	TGTGCCAGCAGCACCGACAGGGGATATGGCTACACCTTC
TRBD1	TRBV6-5	TRBJ2-2	.	CASIKDRGTGELFF	TGTGCCAGCATCAAGGACAGGGGGACCGGGGAGCTGTTTTTT
.	TRBV7-3	TRBJ2-7	.	CASSRGQGYEQYF	TGTGCCAGCAGCCGGGGTCAGGGGTACGAGCAGTACTTC
TRBD2	TRBV3-1/TRBV3-2	TRBJ2-5	.	CASSQSTSGAEAQYF	TGTGCCAGCAGCCAATCTACTAGCGGCGCCGAGGCCCAGTACTTC
.	TRBV5-1	TRBJ1-1	.	CASSASGQQNTEAFF	TGCGCCAGCAGCGCTTCTGGACAGCAGAACACTGAAGCTTTCTTT
TRBD1	TRBV5-6	TRBJ1-2	few	CASSLTDRGNYYGYTF	TGTGCCAGCAGCCTGACGGACAGGGGGAACTACTATGGCTACACCTTC
.	TRBV4-3	TRBJ1-1	.	CASSQDGRNTEAFF	TGCGCCAGCAGCCAAGATGGCAGGAACACTGAAGCTTTCTTT
.	TRBV19	TRBJ1-2	.	CASSRKDSNYGYTF	TGTGCCAGTAGTAGGAAGGACAGTAACTATGGCTACACCTTC
TRBD2	TRBV10-3	TRBJ2-3	.	CAISEGLAGPGVGNTQYF	TGTGCCATCAGTGAGGGACTAGCGGGGCCCGGGGTGGGGAATACGCAGTATTTT
TRBD1	TRBV5-1	TRBJ2-5	.	CASSNRGRGETQYF	TGCGCCAGCAGCAACAGGGGGCGAGGAGAGACCCAGTACTTC
.	TRBV28	TRBJ2-1	once	CASIPTGKLNEQFF	TGTGCCAGCATCCCGACAGGCAAGCTCAATGAGCAGTTCTTC
TRBD2	TRBV6-2/TRBV6-3	TRBJ2-3	.	CASSYSSSRGLAKADTQYF	TGTGCCAGCAGTTACTCGAGTAGTCGGGGACTAGCCAAGGCAGATACGCAGTATTTT
TRBD2	TRBV2	TRBJ2-2	few	CASSETSRNTGELFF	TGTGCCAGCAGTGAGACTAGCAGGAACACCGGGGAGCTGTTTTTT
TRBD1	TRBV5-1	TRBJ2-3	.	CASSLDGTGLTDTQYF	TGCGCCAGCAGCTTGGATGGGACAGGGCTCACAGATACGCAGTATTTT
.	TRBV7-3	TRBJ2-7	.	CASSLTGVSGSGTYEQYF	TGTGCCAGCAGCTTAACCGGGGTGAGTGGGTCCGGGACCTACGAGCAGTACTTC
.	TRBV19	TRBJ2-7	.	CASSGGYSYEQYF	TGTGCCAGTAGCGGGGGTTACTCCTACGAGCAGTACTTC
.	TRBV5-6	TRBJ1-3	.	CASSLYVGLSGNTIYF	TGTGCCAGCAGCCTATATGTGGGACTCTCTGGAAACACCATATATTTT
.	TRBV3-1/TRBV3-2	TRBJ1-5	.	CASSQVSRGQPQHF	TGTGCCAGCAGCCAGGTCAGCAGGGGCCAGCCCCAGCATTTT
.	TRBV19	TRBJ2-1	.	CASSMGGVSYNEQFF	TGTGCCAGTAGTATGGGCGGGGTTTCCTACAATGAGCAGTTCTTC
TRBD1	TRBV30	TRBJ1-5	.	CVCDRSRQGAEQPQHF	TGTGTTTGCGATCGGTCACGACAGGGGGCGGAGCAGCCCCAGCATTTT
TRBD1	TRBV25-1	TRBJ1-1	once	CASNRGSNTEAFF	TGTGCCAGCAACAGGGGCTCGAACACTGAAGCTTTCTTT